This is a list of T cell receptor beta chains from one sample in a study of cytomegalovirus exposure and HLA in healthy donors. Some clones are missing from TCRdb's copy, which holds only in-frame ones; the method was immunoSEQ multiplex PCR. Here the sample table reports approximately 200,000 clones. The sequencing input was PBMCs. The receptors shown here come from a boy younger than 18 in good health and CMV-seronegative. Each CDR3 is given with its conserved first and last residue. The order of the fields is V gene, J gene, D gene, CDR3 protein, CDR3 DNA. The D gene is left open where the match is weak.

v_gene: TRBV6-1
j_gene: TRBJ1-5
d_gene: NA
CDR3aa: CASSMTRGQPQHF
CDR3nt: TGTGCCAGCAGTATGACCAGGGGCCAGCCCCAGCATTTT

v_gene: TRBV7-6
j_gene: TRBJ1-6
d_gene: TRBD1
CDR3aa: CASSLAGGIAPLHF
CDR3nt: TGTGCCAGCAGCTTAGCAGGGGGCATAGCACCCCTCCACTTT

v_gene: TRBV30
j_gene: TRBJ2-3
d_gene: NA
CDR3aa: CAWNFGGGGTDTQYF
CDR3nt: TGTGCCTGGAACTTTGGGGGGGGCGGCACAGATACGCAGTATTTT

v_gene: TRBV7-8
j_gene: TRBJ2-1
d_gene: NA
CDR3aa: CASSLTSGDEQFF
CDR3nt: TGTGCCAGCAGCCTTACCTCGGGGGATGAGCAGTTCTTC

v_gene: TRBV5-4
j_gene: TRBJ1-1
d_gene: NA
CDR3aa: CASSQKGGGTEAFF
CDR3nt: TGTGCCAGCAGCCAGAAGGGGGGGGGCACTGAAGCTTTCTTT

v_gene: TRBV5-4
j_gene: TRBJ2-1
d_gene: NA
CDR3aa: CASSSAEGGEQFF
CDR3nt: TGTGCCAGCAGCAGTGCGGAGGGCGGTGAGCAGTTCTTC

v_gene: TRBV5-1
j_gene: TRBJ2-1
d_gene: TRBD1
CDR3aa: CASRRGQGSYNEQFF
CDR3nt: TGCGCCAGCAGGAGGGGACAGGGTTCCTACAATGAGCAGTTCTTC

v_gene: TRBV11-2
j_gene: TRBJ2-3
d_gene: TRBD2
CDR3aa: CASSSTSGGPTDTQYF
CDR3nt: TGTGCCAGCAGCTCCACTAGCGGGGGGCCCACAGATACGCAGTATTTT

v_gene: TRBV5-5
j_gene: TRBJ1-1
d_gene: TRBD1
CDR3aa: CASSLLPGQGNTEAFF
CDR3nt: TGTGCCAGCAGCCTTCTCCCGGGACAGGGGAACACTGAAGCTTTCTTT

v_gene: TRBV4-3
j_gene: TRBJ2-1
d_gene: TRBD2
CDR3aa: CASSQESGGGYNEQFF
CDR3nt: TGCGCCAGCAGCCAAGAAAGCGGGGGGGGCTACAATGAGCAGTTCTTC

v_gene: TRBV19
j_gene: TRBJ1-1
d_gene: NA
CDR3aa: CASNKGVRTEAFF
CDR3nt: TGTGCCAGTAATAAGGGGGTTCGGACTGAAGCTTTCTTT

v_gene: TRBV2
j_gene: TRBJ2-2
d_gene: TRBD2
CDR3aa: CASTRGGQGTGELFF
CDR3nt: TGTGCCAGCACCCGGGGGGGCCAAGGCACCGGGGAGCTGTTTTTT

v_gene: TRBV4-3
j_gene: TRBJ1-6
d_gene: NA
CDR3aa: CASSQDLSGGESPLHF
CDR3nt: TGCGCCAGCAGCCAAGATCTTAGCGGGGGGGAGTCACCCCTCCACTTT

v_gene: TRBV12-5
j_gene: TRBJ1-6
d_gene: NA
CDR3aa: CASGLSWTPSSYNSPLHF
CDR3nt: TGTGCTAGTGGTTTGTCCTGGACACCCAGCTCCTATAATTCACCCCTCCACTTT

v_gene: TRBV6-1
j_gene: TRBJ1-3
d_gene: NA
CDR3aa: CASSEEGGNTIYF
CDR3nt: TGTGCCAGCAGTGAAGAGGGGGGAAACACCATATATTTT

v_gene: TRBV29-1
j_gene: TRBJ2-3
d_gene: TRBD2
CDR3aa: CSVRGSGGALDTQYF
CDR3nt: TGCAGCGTTAGAGGGAGCGGGGGGGCCCTCGATACGCAGTATTTT

v_gene: TRBV11-3
j_gene: TRBJ2-1
d_gene: TRBD2
CDR3aa: CASSLASGGNNEQFF
CDR3nt: TGTGCCAGCAGCTTAGCTAGCGGGGGAAACAATGAGCAGTTCTTC

v_gene: TRBV7-8
j_gene: TRBJ2-6
d_gene: TRBD2
CDR3aa: CASSTPYGEGWGANVLTF
CDR3nt: TGTGCCAGCAGCACACCATACGGGGAGGGCTGGGGGGCCAACGTCCTGACTTTC

v_gene: TRBV5-1
j_gene: TRBJ1-1
d_gene: TRBD1
CDR3aa: CASSLGPTGESEAFF
CDR3nt: TGCGCCAGCAGCTTGGGCCCCACAGGGGAATCTGAAGCTTTCTTT

v_gene: TRBV5-4
j_gene: TRBJ2-2
d_gene: TRBD2
CDR3aa: CASSTTSGGGTGKLFF
CDR3nt: TGTGCCAGCAGCACCACTAGCGGGGGTGGCACCGGGAAGCTGTTTTTT

v_gene: TRBV7-6
j_gene: TRBJ2-7
d_gene: NA
CDR3aa: CASSLGDRSYEQYF
CDR3nt: TGTGCCAGCAGCTTAGGAGACAGGTCCTACGAGCAGTACTTC

v_gene: TRBV2
j_gene: TRBJ2-5
d_gene: NA
CDR3aa: CASSGGGDQGETQYF
CDR3nt: TGTGCCAGCAGTGGGGGAGGCGACCAGGGAGAGACCCAGTACTTC

v_gene: TRBV5-5
j_gene: TRBJ2-7
d_gene: NA
CDR3aa: CASTTARGSGEQYF
CDR3nt: TGTGCCAGCACCACTGCCCGGGGATCCGGCGAGCAGTACTTC

v_gene: TRBV6-1
j_gene: TRBJ1-2
d_gene: NA
CDR3aa: CASSYGHGYTF
CDR3nt: TGTGCCAGCAGTTACGGTCATGGCTACACCTTC

v_gene: TRBV2
j_gene: TRBJ2-2
d_gene: TRBD1
CDR3aa: CASRTGAKANTGELFF
CDR3nt: TGTGCCTCAAGGACAGGGGCCAAAGCGAACACCGGGGAGCTGTTTTTT

v_gene: TRBV9
j_gene: TRBJ2-3
d_gene: TRBD2
CDR3aa: CASSGGLAGAPGTQYF
CDR3nt: TGTGCCAGCAGCGGCGGACTAGCGGGGGCCCCTGGTACGCAGTATTTT

v_gene: TRBV15
j_gene: TRBJ1-2
d_gene: NA
CDR3aa: CATSRDAQENYGYTF
CDR3nt: TGTGCCACCAGCAGAGATGCACAGGAAAACTATGGCTACACCTTC

v_gene: TRBV4-3
j_gene: TRBJ2-7
d_gene: NA
CDR3aa: CASSQDTIQGTYEQYF
CDR3nt: TGCGCCAGCAGCCAAGATACCATTCAGGGTACCTACGAGCAGTACTTC

v_gene: TRBV4-1
j_gene: TRBJ2-7
d_gene: TRBD1
CDR3aa: CASSQEQGMGLYEQYF
CDR3nt: TGCGCCAGCAGCCAAGAACAGGGGATGGGTCTCTACGAGCAGTACTTC

v_gene: TRBV30
j_gene: TRBJ1-1
d_gene: TRBD1
CDR3aa: CAWRGGASTEAFF
CDR3nt: TGTGCCTGGAGAGGGGGCGCGAGCACTGAAGCTTTCTTT

v_gene: TRBV5-1
j_gene: TRBJ1-1
d_gene: TRBD1
CDR3aa: CASSGQGRNTEAFF
CDR3nt: TGCGCCAGCAGCGGACAGGGGCGGAACACTGAAGCTTTCTTT

v_gene: TRBV28
j_gene: TRBJ1-1
d_gene: NA
CDR3aa: CASTTILGRGENTEAFF
CDR3nt: TGTGCCAGCACCACCATACTAGGACGGGGGGAGAACACTGAAGCTTTCTTT

v_gene: TRBV28
j_gene: TRBJ1-4
d_gene: TRBD1
CDR3aa: CASSGTGRVNNEKLFF
CDR3nt: TGTGCCAGCAGTGGGACAGGGAGGGTGAATAATGAAAAACTGTTTTTT